This is a list of T cell receptor beta chains from one sample in a study of blood T cell repertoires in COVID-19. This table comes from immunoSEQ multiplex PCR, and its TCRdb copy is limited to in-frame clones, with some not included. The sample gives about 200,000 clones, 65% to 90% of which show up once; approximately 13% is in the top ten. Source material: peripheral blood. Receptor source: a human donor in a cohort sampled during active COVID-19. CDR3s include the opening cysteine and the closing phenylalanine or tryptophan. A D gene is named only where the DNA matches it firmly. Size tells how often a clone was seen (once, few, many) or the class of an expanded clone, and some rows leave it out.

D	V	size	J	CDR3	DNA
TRBD1	TRBV5-1	NA	TRBJ1-2	CASSPTGPYGYTF	TGCGCCAGCAGCCCGACAGGGCCATATGGCTACACCTTC
TRBD2	TRBV15	NA	TRBJ2-2	CATSRQTSGTGELFF	TGTGCCACCAGCAGGCAGACTAGCGGCACCGGGGAGCTGTTTTTT
TRBD1	TRBV28	NA	TRBJ2-1	CASSAQGDEQFF	TGTGCCAGCAGTGCACAGGGGGATGAGCAGTTCTTC
NA	TRBV12-3/TRBV12-4	NA	TRBJ2-5	CASSRLETQYF	TGTGCCAGCAGTCGTTTAGAGACCCAGTACTTC
TRBD1	TRBV28	NA	TRBJ1-2	CASRSRDRGTNYGYTF	TGTGCCAGCAGGTCCCGGGACAGGGGAACTAACTATGGCTACACCTTC
TRBD2	TRBV30	NA	TRBJ2-7	CAWSVGLASYEQYF	TGTGCCTGGAGTGTGGGACTAGCGTCCTACGAGCAGTACTTC
NA	TRBV10-1	NA	TRBJ2-1	CASSPSLYNEQFF	TGCGCCAGCAGTCCAAGCCTATACAATGAGCAGTTCTTC
TRBD1	TRBV28	NA	TRBJ2-7	CASSGGQGMSSYEQYF	TGTGCCAGCAGTGGGGGACAGGGGATGAGCTCCTACGAGCAGTACTTC
TRBD1	TRBV6-6	NA	TRBJ1-2	CASSYSKDRGYTF	TGTGCCAGCAGTTACTCGAAGGACAGGGGCTACACCTTC
NA	TRBV5-4	NA	TRBJ2-3	CASSLSVGTDTQYF	TGTGCCAGCAGCTTGTCCGTCGGCACAGATACGCAGTATTTT
TRBD2	TRBV29-1	few	TRBJ2-7	CSVERGASYEQYF	TGCAGCGTCGAGCGGGGGGCCTCCTACGAGCAGTACTTC
NA	TRBV6-5	NA	TRBJ1-1	CASSYAAHRAEAFF	TGTGCCAGCAGTTACGCGGCACACAGGGCTGAAGCTTTCTTT
NA	TRBV30	NA	TRBJ1-5	CAWNRQASNQPQHF	TGTGCCTGGAATAGACAGGCCAGCAATCAGCCCCAGCATTTT
TRBD1	TRBV6-1	NA	TRBJ2-7	CASSAYRTGVTYEQYF	TGTGCCAGCAGTGCCTACAGGACAGGGGTTACCTACGAGCAGTACTTC